The 16 T cell receptor beta chains in this list originate from one sample, sequenced in a study of blood T cells in healthy people across ages. The second PCR ran about 6 to 12 cycles with a sample-barcoded 5' primer and J-beta primers. TCRdb re-called the 5' RACE reads through MiXCR, storing one row per CDR3 protein. This repertoire shows some 750,000 distinct CDR3 sequences, around a fifth found once; its top ten account for roughly 22%. The sequenced sample consisted of blood. Receptors originate from a man in his 70s in good health.

The sample holds a few counts of this clonotype. The gene calls are TRBV7-2 and TRBJ2-1; the match to TRBD1 covers 11 bases. The tail of the sequence fits TRBJ2-5 better, so the J call may be wrong. This CDR3 comprises 18 residues. Germline V CDR1 and CDR2: SGHTA, FQGNSA. The CDR3 loop reads CASSSPQRTGGLRETQYF. The DNA for the CDR3 is TGTGCCAGCAGCTCCCCTCAACGGACAGGGGGCTTAAGAGAGACCCAGTACTTC.

The gene calls are TRBV7-2 and TRBJ1-1; TRBD1 aligns across 7 bases. The CDR3 has 16 residues. Germline lookup yields CDR1 SGHTA and CDR2 FQGNSA. V lost 5 bases, J lost 1 base, and 10 bases stayed unmatched. CDR3 in amino acids: CASSRQGRLGNTEAFF. The CDR3 DNA reads TGTGCCAGCAGCCGACAGGGAAGGCTCGGGAACACTGAAGCTTTCTTT.

The chain links TRBV7-8 to TRBJ2-3; D is possibly TRBD2 (6 bases). Germline V CDR1 and CDR2: SGHVS, FQNEAQ. V was clipped by 2 bases and J by 6 bases, with 18 bases between them. This CDR3 is 16 amino acids long. For the CDR3, the DNA is TGTGCCAGCAGCTTAACGTTGAGGGGAGGTCTGGATACGCAGTATTTT. This sequence encodes CASSLTLRGGLDTQYF. Complete variable domain (other parts from reference TRBV7-8 and TRBJ2-3): GAGVSQSPRYKVAKRGQDVALRCDPISGHVSLFWYQQALGQGPEFLTYFQNEAQLDKSGLPSDRFFAERPEGSVSTLKIQRTQQEDSAVYLCASSLTLRGGLDTQYFGPGTRLTVL.

In its sample, this clonotype was seen once. CDR3 bases: TGCGCCACCCAAAGGGGCAACACTGAAGCTTTCTTT. Amino acids: CATQRGNTEAFF. V gene TRBV5-1 combines with J gene TRBJ1-1; D is possibly TRBD1 (5 bases). Per the germline V gene, CDR1 is SGHRS and CDR2 is YFSETQ. This CDR3 has 12 residues. Trimming removed 9 bases at V and 2 bases at J, with 11 bases between.

This clonotype was seen a handful of times. J is TRBJ2-3 and V is TRBV20-1, with D hard to call. CDR3 length equals 13 residues. Germline values: CDR1 DFQATT, CDR2 SNEGSKA (reference sequence). Trimming removed 6 bases from V and 6 bases from J, with 16 bases in between. The CDR3 region has the DNA TGCAGTGCGGCGCGAGTCGACCCGGATACGCAGTATTTT. Translated: CSAARVDPDTQYF.

This clonotype was seen more than once but under ten times. The V and J genes are TRBV12-3 or TRBV12-4 and TRBJ1-1; the match to TRBD1 covers 10 bases. V was pared by 4 bases and J by 4 bases, with 12 bases of the junction left unmatched. The CDR3 consists of 17 residues. The CDR3 spells CASSSGSRDRGSTEAFF. The CDR3 DNA reads as TGTGCCAGCAGTTCGGGCTCCCGGGACAGGGGTAGCACTGAAGCTTTCTTT.

The chain is built from TRBV5-8 and TRBJ2-7; 9 bases fit TRBD2. Germline lookup yields CDR1 SGHTS and CDR2 YDEGEE. V gave up 2 bases and J gave up 0 bases; unmatched junction bases: 3. This CDR3 contains 15 residues. The CDR3 loop reads CASSFLRGGSYEQYF. Written as DNA, the CDR3 is TGTGCCAGCAGCTTTTTGCGGGGGGGCTCCTACGAGCAGTACTTC.

This clonotype was found a few times. The CDR3: CASLPERGSGDTQYF. DNA of the CDR3: TGTGCCAGCCTACCTGAGCGGGGGAGTGGGGATACGCAGTATTTT. The gene calls are TRBV2 and TRBJ2-3; TRBD2 matches at 8 bases. This CDR3 is 15 amino acids long. J was trimmed by 6 bases and V by 8 bases; bases with no gene match: 13. Germline loops: CDR1 SNHLY, CDR2 FYNNEI.

The V and J genes are TRBV5-1 and TRBJ2-1; 13 nucleotides line up with TRBD2. Germline V gene lookup returns CDR1 SGHRS and CDR2 YFSETQ. The CDR3 spans 16 residues. The ends lost 3 bases at V and 7 bases at J; junction bases unmatched: 7. The CDR3 region has the DNA TGCGCCAGCAGCTGGACTAGCGGGAGTTCGAGGAATGAGCAGTTCTTC. Encoded protein: CASSWTSGSSRNEQFF.

V usage is TRBV11-2 and J usage is TRBJ2-1; 9 bases match TRBD2. CDR1 and CDR2 from the germline V gene are SGHAT and FQNNGV. V was pared by 0 bases and J by 7 bases, with 7 bases of the junction left unmatched. The CDR3 runs 16 residues. DNA of the CDR3: TGTGCCAGCAGCTTAGACCCGGGACTAGCTGGGAATGAGCAGTTCTTC. The encoded protein is CASSLDPGLAGNEQFF.

CDR3 nucleotide sequence: TGTGCCATCAGGCACGGAGCGGGGGGTTCAGATACGCAGTATTTT. Its translation: CAIRHGAGGSDTQYF. The chain couples TRBV10-3 to TRBJ2-3, with TRBD2 identical over 9 bases. Germline V CDR1 and CDR2: ENHRY, SYGVKD. The CDR3 consists of 15 residues. Germline trimming cut 6 bases from V and 4 bases from J; bases unmatched to any gene: 8.

This clonotype has a handful of counts. The genes are TRBV5-6 and TRBJ2-1; D unresolved. Germline V gene sequence: CDR1 SGHDT, CDR2 YYEEEE. V dropped 4 bases and J dropped 8 bases, with 22 bases sitting between them. This CDR3 has 16 residues. CDR3 sequence: CASSPGGPSPVYEQFF. DNA of the CDR3: TGTGCCAGCAGCCCGGGTGGGCCGAGTCCTGTCTATGAGCAGTTCTTC.

This clonotype was found a few times. The chain employs TRBV3-1 and TRBJ2-5; 9 bases align to TRBD2. V was clipped by 0 bases and J by 5 bases; unmatched bases: 7. The germline V gene has CDR1 LGHDT and CDR2 YNNKEL (reference sequence). CDR3 length equals 16 residues. The CDR3 sequence is CASSQDLQREVETQYF. The CDR3 DNA reads TGTGCCAGCAGCCAAGACCTCCAGCGGGAGGTTGAGACCCAGTACTTC.

Many counts were recorded for this clonotype. The chain combines TRBV12-3 or TRBV12-4 with TRBJ2-1; D is perhaps TRBD1 (5 bases). V lost 6 bases, J lost 8 bases, and 14 bases lay in between. This CDR3 comprises 13 residues. CDR3 nucleotide sequence: TGTGCCAGCAGCCCCCGTAGGGGTCATGAGCAGTTCTTC. Translation: CASSPRRGHEQFF.

CDR3 amino acids: CASSGNSGWNEQFF. CDR3 nucleotides: TGTGCCAGCAGCGGTAACTCAGGGTGGAATGAGCAGTTCTTC. The chain uses TRBV2 and TRBJ2-1; D perhaps matches TRBD1 (5 bases). This CDR3 contains 14 residues. Trimming removed 6 bases at V and 7 bases at J, with 16 bases between. Germline CDR1 SNHLY, CDR2 FYNNEI. The full variable domain, in which reference TRBV2 and TRBJ2-1 provide the parts outside the CDR3, is EPEVTQTPSHQVTQMGQEVILRCVPISNHLYFYWYRQILGQKVEFLVSFYNNEISEKSEIFDDQFSVERPDGSNFTLKIRSTKLEDSAMYFCASSGNSGWNEQFFGPGTRLTVL.

This chain uses TRBV12-3 or TRBV12-4 with TRBJ2-3, with 9 positions matching TRBD2. The CDR3 runs to 15 residues. Unmatched junction bases numbered 8, after V lost 5 bases and J lost 5 bases. DNA of the CDR3: TGTGCCAGCAGTCTATGGACTAGCGAGGAAGATACGCAGTATTTT. It encodes CASSLWTSEEDTQYF.